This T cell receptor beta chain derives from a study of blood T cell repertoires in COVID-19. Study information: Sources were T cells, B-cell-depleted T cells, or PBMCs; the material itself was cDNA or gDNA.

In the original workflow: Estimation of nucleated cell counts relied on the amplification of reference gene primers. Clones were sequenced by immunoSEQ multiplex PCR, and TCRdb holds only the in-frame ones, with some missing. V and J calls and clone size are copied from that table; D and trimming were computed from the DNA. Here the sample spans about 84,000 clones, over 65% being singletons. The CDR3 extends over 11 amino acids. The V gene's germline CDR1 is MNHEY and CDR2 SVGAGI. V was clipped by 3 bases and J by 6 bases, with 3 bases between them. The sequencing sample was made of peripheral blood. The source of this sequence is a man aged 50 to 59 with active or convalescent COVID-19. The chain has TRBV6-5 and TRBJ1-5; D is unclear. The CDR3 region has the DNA TGTGCCAGCAGTTATCGTCAGCCCCAGCATTTT. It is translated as CASSYRQPQHF.